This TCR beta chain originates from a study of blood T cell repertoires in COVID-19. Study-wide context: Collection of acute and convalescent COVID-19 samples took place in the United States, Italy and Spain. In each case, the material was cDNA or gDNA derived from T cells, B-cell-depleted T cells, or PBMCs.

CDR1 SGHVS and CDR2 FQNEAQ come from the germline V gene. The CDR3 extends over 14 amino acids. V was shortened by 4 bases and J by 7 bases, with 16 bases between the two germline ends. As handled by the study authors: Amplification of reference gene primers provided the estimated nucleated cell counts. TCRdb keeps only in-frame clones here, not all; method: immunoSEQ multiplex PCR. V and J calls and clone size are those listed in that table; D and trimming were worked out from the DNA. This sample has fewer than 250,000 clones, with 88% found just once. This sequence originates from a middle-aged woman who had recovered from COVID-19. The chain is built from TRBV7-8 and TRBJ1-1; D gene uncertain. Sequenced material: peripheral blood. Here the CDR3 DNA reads TGTGCCAGCAGCTCCTTACGAGGGATGATTGAAGCTTTCTTT. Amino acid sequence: CASSSLRGMIEAFF.